This TCR beta chain derives from a study of T cell repertoires in cytomegalovirus infection. At the level of the study: Carrying CMV and the relevant HLA type showed in public TCR beta signatures. Study-level results: People with CMV and the relevant HLA were identified by cumulative public TCR beta family frequency. Predominance within the ex vivo response was attributable to HLA-C-restricted CMV-specific TCR beta clonotypes.

Each CDR3 protein gets one entry after TCRdb re-called the reads with MiXCR. This table holds 200,000 to 250,000 distinct CDR3 sequences, over 9% found once. In this sample, this clonotype turned up a few times. Its target is unknown. The CDR3 is made up of 16 amino acids. Germline lookup yields CDR1 MDHEN and CDR2 SYDVKM. V dropped 1 base and J dropped 1; count of bases not matched to a gene: 1. This rearrangement joins TRBV28 to TRBJ1-1; the match to TRBD1 covers 12 bases. The sequenced material came from PBMCs. The TCR was taken from a human donor in good health (CMV status not recorded). Some clones in this sample may be carry-over from other donors' samples. The chain's CDR3 is CASSLLGQGANTEAFF. DNA for the CDR3: TGTGCCAGCAGTTTATTGGGACAGGGGGCGAACACTGAAGCTTTCTTT.